In its sample, the clone carrying this T cell receptor (beta chain) was seen once. Its specificity is unknown. The method was immunoSEQ multiplex PCR; TCRdb's version includes in-frame clones alone and lacks a portion of them. The table has around 2.3 million clones, about 94% seen once. This CDR3 has 14 amino acids. The ends lost 6 bases at V and 6 bases at J; junction bases unmatched: 7. Germline V lookup: CDR1 MNHEY, CDR2 SVGAGI. These data come from a study of shared clonotypes between healthy human individuals. Study overall: A few men and a couple of women, aged 18 to 49, were donors.

Study-wide results and caveats: Although depth was large, rarefaction showed that sequencing of the sorted subsets was incomplete. Several donors had around 5% of their naive CD4 clonotypes in common.

The rearrangement joins TRBV6-5 to TRBJ1-2; the match to TRBD1 covers 10 bases. This clonotype was sampled from a man aged 18 to 29 in good health. Input material: naive CD4+ T cells sorted from blood. Noted subset: CD45RA+ positively selected. The CDR3 here is CASRPRQGANGYTF. CDR3 sequence (DNA): TGTGCCAGCAGGCCCCGACAGGGGGCAAATGGCTACACCTTC.